The rows below give T cell receptor beta chains drawn from one sample of a study of regulatory T cells in long-lasting Graves disease. Using its own MiXCR run on the multiplex PCR reads, TCRdb lists one record per CDR3 protein. The table records 350,000 to 450,000 distinct CDR3 sequences, less than 25% of them present only once. The specimen comprised peripheral blood mononuclear cells (PBMCs), sampled when the disease was refractory, from a patient treated with antithyroid drugs. These receptors all come from a female donor with Graves disease. CDR3s include the opening cysteine and the closing phenylalanine or tryptophan. Each record gives: J gene, clone size, V gene, D gene, CDR3 DNA, CDR3 protein. A D gene is named only where the DNA matches it firmly. The size field is filled for only some rows; it gives once, few, many or a size class.

J gene: TRBJ1-1; clone size: NA; V gene: TRBV29-1; D gene: TRBD1; CDR3 DNA: TGCAGCGTTGAAGGTTCCGGGACAGGGGGCGCAGGGAACACTGAAGCTTTCTTT; CDR3 protein: CSVEGSGTGGAGNTEAFF
J gene: TRBJ2-7; clone size: many; V gene: TRBV11-2; D gene: NA; CDR3 DNA: TGTGCCAGCAGCTTAGCAGGTTGGGGGTTCGGCGTGGACGAGCAGTACTTC; CDR3 protein: CASSLAGWGFGVDEQYF
J gene: TRBJ1-1; clone size: many; V gene: TRBV28; D gene: NA; CDR3 DNA: TGTGCCAGCAGTTTGCAGCTTGAAGCTTTCTTT; CDR3 protein: CASSLQLEAFF
J gene: TRBJ1-5; clone size: many; V gene: TRBV19; D gene: NA; CDR3 DNA: TGTGCCAGTAGTATAGCTGGACAAGGAGTTCAGCCCCAGCATTTT; CDR3 protein: CASSIAGQGVQPQHF
J gene: TRBJ2-7; clone size: many; V gene: TRBV7-2; D gene: NA; CDR3 DNA: TGTGCCAGCAGCTTAACGGTCTTGGGAGCTTACGAGCAGTACTTC; CDR3 protein: CASSLTVLGAYEQYF
J gene: TRBJ1-1; clone size: few; V gene: TRBV6-1; D gene: NA; CDR3 DNA: TGTGCCAGCAGTGAAGCGCCCACTGAAGCTTTCTTT; CDR3 protein: CASSEAPTEAFF
J gene: TRBJ2-1; clone size: few; V gene: TRBV5-1; D gene: TRBD2; CDR3 DNA: TGCGCCAGCAGCCCGCGCCCCCTAGCGGGAGTGGGTAATGAGCAGTTCTTC; CDR3 protein: CASSPRPLAGVGNEQFF
J gene: TRBJ2-2; clone size: NA; V gene: TRBV5-1; D gene: NA; CDR3 DNA: TGCGCCAGCAGCTTGGGGTTCGGACTACCGAACACCGGGGAGCTGTTTTTT; CDR3 protein: CASSLGFGLPNTGELFF
J gene: TRBJ2-3; clone size: NA; V gene: TRBV5-8; D gene: TRBD1; CDR3 DNA: TGTGCCAGCAGTCTCCCAGGGGGCTCGAGGGCCGATACGCAGTATTTT; CDR3 protein: CASSLPGGSRADTQYF
J gene: TRBJ2-7; clone size: many; V gene: TRBV30; D gene: NA; CDR3 DNA: TGTGCCTGGAGGACACCTTACGAGCAGTACTTC; CDR3 protein: CAWRTPYEQYF
J gene: TRBJ1-1; clone size: few; V gene: TRBV30; D gene: NA; CDR3 DNA: TGTGCCTGGATGGAGGTGAACACTGAAGCTTTCTTT; CDR3 protein: CAWMEVNTEAFF
J gene: TRBJ1-1; clone size: NA; V gene: TRBV10-2; D gene: TRBD1; CDR3 DNA: TGCGCCAGCGTCTACCCCGGGACAGGGGGAGGTGTGAACACTGAAGCTTTCTTT; CDR3 protein: CASVYPGTGGGVNTEAFF
J gene: TRBJ2-2; clone size: many; V gene: TRBV5-1; D gene: NA; CDR3 DNA: TGCGCCAGCAGCAGCGGGACAGCCGAAGGGGAGCTGTTTTTT; CDR3 protein: CASSSGTAEGELFF
J gene: TRBJ2-7; clone size: few; V gene: TRBV5-1; D gene: NA; CDR3 DNA: TGCGCCAGCAGCTCGGGGGCTTGGTACGAGCAGTACTTC; CDR3 protein: CASSSGAWYEQYF
J gene: TRBJ1-2; clone size: NA; V gene: TRBV7-2; D gene: TRBD1; CDR3 DNA: TGTGCCAGCAGCTTTCGAGGACAGGGGTTATATGGCTACACCTTC; CDR3 protein: CASSFRGQGLYGYTF
J gene: TRBJ2-2; clone size: many; V gene: TRBV28; D gene: NA; CDR3 DNA: TGTGCCAGCAGTTCTGGAGGGGCCGGGGAGCTGTTTTTT; CDR3 protein: CASSSGGAGELFF
J gene: TRBJ2-5; clone size: many; V gene: TRBV20-1; D gene: TRBD2; CDR3 DNA: TGCAGTGCTCACGAGAGGACTAGCGGGGAGGGGGGAGAGACCCAGTACTTC; CDR3 protein: CSAHERTSGEGGETQYF
J gene: TRBJ1-2; clone size: many; V gene: TRBV28; D gene: NA; CDR3 DNA: TGTGCCAGCAGTTCCCCCCCCGGCACGGCTAACTATGGCTACACCTTC; CDR3 protein: CASSSPPGTANYGYTF
J gene: TRBJ1-2; clone size: few; V gene: TRBV7-2; D gene: TRBD1; CDR3 DNA: TGTGCCAGCAGCCCAATATCCCGGGACAGGGGGCGAAATGGCTACACCTTC; CDR3 protein: CASSPISRDRGRNGYTF
J gene: TRBJ1-2; clone size: many; V gene: TRBV7-2; D gene: TRBD1; CDR3 DNA: TGTGCCAGCAGCTCTGGACAGGGTGGTTCGGCCGGCTACACCTTC; CDR3 protein: CASSSGQGGSAGYTF
J gene: TRBJ2-1; clone size: few; V gene: TRBV7-2; D gene: NA; CDR3 DNA: TGTGCCAGCAGCGCTAGAGGAAGGGGAGTCGGTGAGCAGTTCTTC; CDR3 protein: CASSARGRGVGEQFF
J gene: TRBJ2-7; clone size: few; V gene: TRBV29-1; D gene: TRBD2; CDR3 DNA: TGCAGCGTCGAAACGGCTAGCGGGAGTCCATACGAGCAGTACTTC; CDR3 protein: CSVETASGSPYEQYF
J gene: TRBJ1-4; clone size: many; V gene: TRBV27; D gene: NA; CDR3 DNA: TGTGCCAGCAGTCCGGGGGGGGGCGCAGCTGAAAAACTGTTTTTT; CDR3 protein: CASSPGGGAAEKLFF
J gene: TRBJ1-2; clone size: NA; V gene: TRBV7-2; D gene: TRBD1; CDR3 DNA: TGTGCCAGCAGCCAGGACAGGAAGTATGGCTACACCTTC; CDR3 protein: CASSQDRKYGYTF
J gene: TRBJ2-1; clone size: once; V gene: TRBV14; D gene: TRBD1; CDR3 DNA: TGTGCCAGCAGCCAATGGGGAACAGGGGGCCGGAATGAGCAGTTCTTC; CDR3 protein: CASSQWGTGGRNEQFF
J gene: TRBJ2-7; clone size: many; V gene: TRBV20-1; D gene: TRBD2; CDR3 DNA: TGCAGTGCTCCTAGCGGGGGGCTCTCCTACGAGCAGTACTTC; CDR3 protein: CSAPSGGLSYEQYF
J gene: TRBJ2-2; clone size: NA; V gene: TRBV7-8; D gene: TRBD2; CDR3 DNA: TGTGCCAGCAGCTACCGACTAGCGGGAACGGTTATGGGAACCGGGGAGCTGTTTTTT; CDR3 protein: CASSYRLAGTVMGTGELFF
J gene: TRBJ1-5; clone size: few; V gene: TRBV6-1; D gene: TRBD1; CDR3 DNA: TGTGCCAGCACCGAATCGTCAGGGGGCAGCAATCAGCCCCAGCATTTT; CDR3 protein: CASTESSGGSNQPQHF
J gene: TRBJ2-7; clone size: many; V gene: TRBV7-2; D gene: TRBD2; CDR3 DNA: TGTGCCAGCAGTTTGGGACTAGCGGGAGGGTACGAGCAGTACTTC; CDR3 protein: CASSLGLAGGYEQYF
J gene: TRBJ2-5; clone size: many; V gene: TRBV28; D gene: TRBD2; CDR3 DNA: TGTGCCAGCAGACGTCGACTAGCGCTCCAAGAGACCCAGTACTTC; CDR3 protein: CASRRRLALQETQYF
J gene: TRBJ2-1; clone size: few; V gene: TRBV28; D gene: TRBD2; CDR3 DNA: TGTGCCAGCAGCCCCCCAGCGGGAGAAGGGTACAATGAGCAGTTCTTC; CDR3 protein: CASSPPAGEGYNEQFF
J gene: TRBJ2-2; clone size: few; V gene: TRBV10-3; D gene: TRBD1; CDR3 DNA: TGTGCCATCAGTGAGCGGGGACAGGGGACGAACACCGGGGAGCTGTTTTTT; CDR3 protein: CAISERGQGTNTGELFF
J gene: TRBJ1-5; clone size: many; V gene: TRBV30; D gene: NA; CDR3 DNA: TGTGCCTGGAGCGAGGGGCACGGTCAGCCCCAGCATTTT; CDR3 protein: CAWSEGHGQPQHF
J gene: TRBJ2-7; clone size: NA; V gene: TRBV4-1; D gene: TRBD1; CDR3 DNA: TGCGCCAGCAGCCAGGAGACAGGGGGATTCTACGAGCAGTACTTC; CDR3 protein: CASSQETGGFYEQYF
J gene: TRBJ2-7; clone size: many; V gene: TRBV6-1; D gene: TRBD1; CDR3 DNA: TGTGCCAGCAGTGAAACGACAGGGCGGACTCAACGCGGCCAGTACTTC; CDR3 protein: CASSETTGRTQRGQYF
J gene: TRBJ1-1; clone size: NA; V gene: TRBV5-1; D gene: TRBD1; CDR3 DNA: TGCGCCAGCAGCTTACACAGGGGGGGAGGCACTGAAGCTTTCTTT; CDR3 protein: CASSLHRGGGTEAFF
J gene: TRBJ2-7; clone size: many; V gene: TRBV7-2; D gene: TRBD1; CDR3 DNA: TGTGCCAGCAGCCGAACCAGACCGGGACAGATAAGCTACGAGCAGTACTTC; CDR3 protein: CASSRTRPGQISYEQYF
J gene: TRBJ2-1; clone size: NA; V gene: TRBV6-2/TRBV6-3; D gene: NA; CDR3 DNA: TGTGCCAGCAGTCCCTGGGCCTCCTACAATGAGCAGTTCTTC; CDR3 protein: CASSPWASYNEQFF
J gene: TRBJ1-2; clone size: NA; V gene: TRBV6-2/TRBV6-3; D gene: TRBD1; CDR3 DNA: TGTGCCAGCTTCCGGGACAGGAGCTACTATGGCTACACCTTC; CDR3 protein: CASFRDRSYYGYTF
J gene: TRBJ2-6; clone size: few; V gene: TRBV6-2/TRBV6-3; D gene: NA; CDR3 DNA: TGTGCCAGCAGTGACGCTGGGGCTGGGGCCAACGTCCTGACTTTC; CDR3 protein: CASSDAGAGANVLTF
J gene: TRBJ2-6; clone size: NA; V gene: TRBV6-1; D gene: NA; CDR3 DNA: TGTGCCAGCAGTCCAAAGACAGGGGCCAACGTCCTGACTTTC; CDR3 protein: CASSPKTGANVLTF
J gene: TRBJ1-1; clone size: NA; V gene: TRBV30; D gene: NA; CDR3 DNA: TGTGCCTGGAGTGTACGGGGGGGGTCTGAAGCTTTCTTT; CDR3 protein: CAWSVRGGSEAFF
J gene: TRBJ2-2; clone size: NA; V gene: TRBV30; D gene: NA; CDR3 DNA: TGTGCCTGGAGTAGACTAGATGGGGCCGGGGAGCTGTTTTTT; CDR3 protein: CAWSRLDGAGELFF
J gene: TRBJ2-7; clone size: few; V gene: TRBV4-2; D gene: NA; CDR3 DNA: TGTGCCAGCAGCCAAGGTTCAGGGTCCGTCTACGAGCAGTACTTC; CDR3 protein: CASSQGSGSVYEQYF
J gene: TRBJ2-7; clone size: few; V gene: TRBV25-1; D gene: NA; CDR3 DNA: TGTGCCAGCAGTGGACCCATTAGCTCCTACGAGCAGTACTTC; CDR3 protein: CASSGPISSYEQYF
J gene: TRBJ2-2; clone size: few; V gene: TRBV7-9; D gene: NA; CDR3 DNA: TGTGCCAGCAGCCTTGATCATACCGGGGAGCTGTTTTTT; CDR3 protein: CASSLDHTGELFF
J gene: TRBJ2-5; clone size: NA; V gene: TRBV30; D gene: TRBD2; CDR3 DNA: TGTGCCTGGAGTTTACTAGCGGGAGTGAGAGAGACCCAGTACTTC; CDR3 protein: CAWSLLAGVRETQYF
J gene: TRBJ1-2; clone size: many; V gene: TRBV3-1; D gene: TRBD1; CDR3 DNA: TGTGCCAGCAGCGGGACCTGGACAGGGGAAGGCTATGGCTACACCTTC; CDR3 protein: CASSGTWTGEGYGYTF
J gene: TRBJ2-5; clone size: few; V gene: TRBV29-1; D gene: NA; CDR3 DNA: TGCAGCGTAACAGATCGGGCGGGAGAGACCCAGTACTTC; CDR3 protein: CSVTDRAGETQYF
J gene: TRBJ2-7; clone size: few; V gene: TRBV20-1; D gene: NA; CDR3 DNA: TGCAGTGCTAGTAGTCGGAGCGCCTACGAGCAGTACTTC; CDR3 protein: CSASSRSAYEQYF
J gene: TRBJ2-4; clone size: few; V gene: TRBV2; D gene: TRBD1; CDR3 DNA: TGTGCCAGCAGCTTTGGGACAGGAGCTAAAAACATTCAGTACTTC; CDR3 protein: CASSFGTGAKNIQYF
J gene: TRBJ2-7; clone size: NA; V gene: TRBV5-6; D gene: NA; CDR3 DNA: TGTGCCAGCAGCCTCGCCTCGGGTGGGAGCGAGCAGTACTTC; CDR3 protein: CASSLASGGSEQYF
J gene: TRBJ2-5; clone size: many; V gene: TRBV7-8; D gene: NA; CDR3 DNA: TGTGCCAGCAGCCCTGGCCGGCATCAAGAGACCCAGTACTTC; CDR3 protein: CASSPGRHQETQYF
J gene: TRBJ2-2; clone size: NA; V gene: TRBV20-1; D gene: NA; CDR3 DNA: TGCAGTGCTTTACAGGGTGGCGGCACCGGGGAGCTGTTTTTT; CDR3 protein: CSALQGGGTGELFF
J gene: TRBJ1-1; clone size: NA; V gene: TRBV6-2/TRBV6-3; D gene: NA; CDR3 DNA: TGTGCCAGCAGCCCGGGACCGAGCACTGAAGCTTTCTTT; CDR3 protein: CASSPGPSTEAFF
J gene: TRBJ1-4; clone size: many; V gene: TRBV6-1; D gene: TRBD1; CDR3 DNA: TGTGCCAGCGGCGGCAGGGGGGGTGCTAATGAAAAACTGTTTTTT; CDR3 protein: CASGGRGGANEKLFF
J gene: TRBJ1-4; clone size: NA; V gene: TRBV7-9; D gene: NA; CDR3 DNA: TGTGCCAGCAGCACCGCAGAGACCAATGAAAAACTGTTTTTT; CDR3 protein: CASSTAETNEKLFF